The 30 T cell receptor beta chains presented below share a single source sample, sequenced in a study of identical twins. TCRdb used MiXCR to reprocess the 5' RACE reads, holding one entry per CDR3 protein. The sample contains fewer than 550,000 distinct CDR3 sequences, approximately 16% of which appear only once. The same specimen was also included in a second study, on yellow fever vaccine responses in identical twins.

Sequencing used CD4+ T cells sorted from blood. The receptors derive from a young woman in good health.

This clonotype was recorded a few times. The gene calls are TRBV20-1 and TRBJ1-5; maybe TRBD1 (6 bases). The CDR3 is made up of 13 amino acids. Germline V lookup: CDR1 DFQATT, CDR2 SNEGSKA (reference sequence). Trimming took off 5 bases at V and 2 bases at J, with 10 bases between the two ends. The CDR3 sequence: CSASGVRNQPQHF. The DNA for the CDR3 is TGCAGTGCTTCAGGGGTACGCAATCAGCCCCAGCATTTT.

This clonotype has more than one count but fewer than ten. CDR3 residues: CASSFQRLDTQYF. CDR3 DNA sequence: TGTGCCAGCAGCTTCCAGCGACTGGATACGCAGTATTTT. The chain uses TRBV7-8 and TRBJ2-3; no firm D call. The CDR3 has 13 amino acids. CDR1 and CDR2 from the germline V gene are SGHVS and FQNEAQ. The V gene lost 3 bases and the J gene lost 6 bases, with 10 bases spanning the gap.

This clonotype was seen only a few times. The chain recombines TRBV2 with TRBJ2-5, with D possibly being TRBD2 (5 bases). Looked up from germline, CDR1 is SNHLY and CDR2 is FYNNEI. The CDR3 has 16 residues. V lost 4 bases to trimming and J lost 4 bases, with 19 bases between them. CDR3 residues: CASSVANSAGGETQYF. In DNA form, the CDR3 reads TGTGCCAGCAGTGTGGCGAATAGCGCAGGAGGAGAGACCCAGTACTTC.

This clonotype was counted a few times. This rearrangement joins TRBV29-1 to TRBJ2-1, with D possibly called TRBD1 or TRBD2 (5 bases each). The V end lost 2 bases, the J end lost 0 bases, and 11 bases lay between the germline ends. Germline CDR1 is SQVTM and CDR2 is ANQGSEA. This CDR3 has 15 residues. The DNA of the CDR3 is TGCAGCGTTGAAAAGAAGGGGAGCTCCTACAATGAGCAGTTCTTC. It is translated as CSVEKKGSSYNEQFF.

V and J are TRBV7-2 and TRBJ2-1, with TRBD2 matching over 14 bases. From germline, CDR1 is SGHTA and CDR2 FQGNSA. This CDR3 is built from 17 residues. Trimming removed 2 bases from V and 8 bases from J; junction bases left unmatched: 8. CDR3 sequence (DNA): TGTGCCAGCAGCTTATTGGGACTAGCGGGGGCCGGGGATGAGCAGTTCTTC. This sequence encodes CASSLLGLAGAGDEQFF.

This rearrangement joins TRBV12-3 or TRBV12-4 to TRBJ2-4; D not resolved. V was clipped by 6 bases and J by 7 bases, with 13 bases between them. This CDR3 has 13 amino acids. The CDR3 DNA reads as TGTGCCAGCAGCCCCGTAGTGGGGAACATTCAGTACTTC. This translates into CASSPVVGNIQYF.

This clonotype was picked up a small number of times. The CDR3 DNA reads TGCAGCGTTGAAGGATCCTCCGGACTAGCGGGACCCCGACGGCAGTTCTTC. Its protein product is CSVEGSSGLAGPRRQFF. This chain joins TRBV29-1 and TRBJ2-1; 12 bases are shared with TRBD2. The CDR3 sequence is 17 residues long. Germline assignment: CDR1 SQVTM and CDR2 ANQGSEA. Trimming at V came to 1 base and at J to 12 bases, leaving 16 bases not matched to a gene.

The chain recombines TRBV12-3 or TRBV12-4 with TRBJ2-7, with 10 bases matching TRBD2. This CDR3 contains 15 residues. With 2 bases clipped from V and 1 base from J, the junction kept 2 bases outside the gene matches. The CDR3 DNA is TGTGCCAGCAGTTTAACTAGCGGGATTTCCTACGAGCAGTACTTC. Residues: CASSLTSGISYEQYF.

CDR3: CASTSGGLYEQYF. CDR3 bases: TGTGCCAGCACTAGCGGGGGCCTCTACGAGCAGTACTTC. The chain combines TRBV10-3 with TRBJ2-7; TRBD2 aligns across 11 bases. This CDR3 has 13 residues. V was clipped by 10 bases and J by 3 bases; unmatched bases: 5. The germline gives CDR1 ENHRY, CDR2 SYGVKD.

This clonotype was counted only a few times. This chain uses TRBV7-2 with TRBJ2-7, with D perhaps given as TRBD1 or TRBD2 (5 bases each). This CDR3 contains 14 residues. The germline gives CDR1 SGHTA, CDR2 FQGNSA. The V end lost 7 bases, the J end lost 2 bases, and 15 bases lay between the germline ends. CDR3 coding DNA: TGTGCCAGCAAGACGCACGGGGCCGCCTACGAGCAGTACGTC. Protein sequence: CASKTHGAAYEQYV.

The V and J genes are TRBV18 and TRBJ2-7, with D maybe TRBD1 (5 bases). This CDR3 contains 14 residues. Trimming shortened V by 6 bases and J by 5 bases, and 17 bases separated the two germline ends. The germline V gene encodes CDR1 KGHSH and CDR2 LQKENI. DNA of the CDR3: TGTGCCAGCTCCCGAACAAATGCAGGGCACGAGCAGTACTTC. Encoded protein: CASSRTNAGHEQYF.

This clonotype has only a few counts. The chain combines TRBV12-3 or TRBV12-4 with TRBJ2-1, with 14 positions matching TRBD2. Losses at the gene ends were 6 bases for V and 9 bases for J; bases not matched to a gene: 4. The CDR3 length is 14 residues. The DNA of the CDR3 is TGTGCCAGCAGGGGACTAGCGGGAGCGGGTGAGCAGTTCTTC. It translates to CASRGLAGAGEQFF.

The chain couples TRBV11-2 to TRBJ2-7; tentative D call: TRBD2 (5 bases). V lost 3 bases and J 2 bases, leaving 11 bases between the germline ends. The CDR3 totals 14 residues. Looked up from germline, CDR1 is SGHAT and CDR2 is FQNNGV. CDR3 amino acids: CASSFGGRPYEQYF. CDR3 DNA sequence: TGTGCCAGCAGCTTCGGCGGGCGCCCCTACGAGCAGTACTTC.

This clonotype occurred many times. The V call is TRBV7-9, the J call TRBJ2-7, with 10 bases fitting TRBD1. Germline-derived CDR1 and CDR2 are SEHNR and FQNEAQ (reference sequence). Germline trimming cut 5 bases from V and 1 base from J; bases unmatched to any gene: 5. The CDR3 is made up of 15 amino acids. The CDR3 reads CASSPGTGASYEQYF. In nucleotides, the CDR3 is TGTGCCAGCAGCCCGGGGACAGGGGCGTCCTACGAGCAGTACTTC.

The sample holds a few counts of this clonotype. This rearrangement joins TRBV20-1 to TRBJ2-5; 10 bases align to TRBD2. The CDR3 spans 15 residues. J lost 4 bases, V lost 1 base, and 6 bases had no gene match. From germline, CDR1 is DFQATT and CDR2 SNEGSKA (reference sequence). CDR3 region: CSARGVAGGGETQYF. The CDR3 DNA follows: TGCAGTGCTAGAGGAGTAGCGGGGGGTGGAGAGACCCAGTACTTC.

This clonotype was found once. CDR3 sequence (DNA): TGTGCCAGCAGTGACTTCTCGAGCTACGAGCAGTACTTC. The encoded protein is CASSDFSSYEQYF. The genes are TRBV2 and TRBJ2-7; D unresolved. V dropped 3 bases and J dropped 3 bases, with 9 bases sitting between them. Germline V lookup: CDR1 SNHLY, CDR2 FYNNEI. The CDR3 sequence is 13 residues long.

This chain uses TRBV5-1 with TRBJ2-2; D might be TRBD2 (7 bases). The V gene's germline CDR1 is SGHRS and CDR2 YFSETQ. There are 15 residues in the CDR3. V lost 6 bases, J lost 4 bases, and 16 bases lay in between. Here the CDR3 reads CASNPGGASTGELFF. DNA for the CDR3: TGCGCCAGCAATCCGGGGGGCGCGAGCACCGGGGAGCTGTTTTTT. Together with reference TRBV5-1 and TRBJ2-2, the CDR3 gives the full variable domain: KAGVTQTPRYLIKTRGQQVTLSCSPISGHRSVSWYQQTPGQGLQFLFEYFSETQRNKGNFPGRFSGRQFSNSRSEMNVSTLELGDSALYLCASNPGGASTGELFFGEGSRLTVL.

The genes are TRBV12-3 or TRBV12-4 and TRBJ1-2, with a possible D match to TRBD1 (6 bases). The CDR3 length is 14 residues. Trimming removed 5 bases from V and 8 bases from J, with 18 bases in between. The CDR3 loop reads CASSPTGGGEGYTF. CDR3 bases: TGTGCCAGCAGTCCCACTGGAGGGGGTGAAGGCTACACCTTC.

The chain combines TRBV7-2 with TRBJ2-1; 7 positions agree with TRBD2. The CDR3 sequence is 16 residues long. J lost 4 bases, V lost 6 bases, and 12 bases had no gene match. The germline V gene encodes CDR1 SGHTA and CDR2 FQGNSA. CDR3 in DNA: TGTGCCAGCAGGCCCAGTGGGGGGGTTTCATACAATGAGCAGTTCTTC. It encodes CASRPSGGVSYNEQFF.

This clonotype was detected once. This chain uses TRBV15 with TRBJ2-7, with D perhaps TRBD1 (5 bases). Trimming pared 0 bases from V and 0 bases from J, leaving 15 bases between. This CDR3 is built from 17 residues. In germline, CDR1 is LNHNV, CDR2 YYDKDF (reference sequence). The CDR3 DNA reads as TGTGCCACCAGCAGAGATTCGACAGCTGATAGCTCCTACGAGCAGTACTTC. Amino acids: CATSRDSTADSSYEQYF.

This clonotype was observed many times. The CDR3 DNA sequence: TGTGCCAGCAGCCAGTCTTACAACTATGGCTACACCTTC. As protein: CASSQSYNYGYTF. The chain joins TRBV7-9 to TRBJ1-2; D is ambiguous. V lost 5 bases, J lost 2 bases, and 9 bases lay in between. CDR1 is SEHNR and CDR2 is FQNEAQ in the germline V gene (reference sequence). CDR3 size: 13 residues.

This clonotype was seen at least ten times. The rearrangement uses TRBV12-3 or TRBV12-4 and TRBJ1-6; unclear D gene. The CDR3 runs to 15 residues. Trimming stripped 3 bases from V and 10 bases from J, with 16 bases between. The CDR3 sequence is CASSLTRRGESPLHF. The CDR3 coding sequence is TGTGCCAGCAGTTTGACAAGGCGCGGGGAATCACCCCTCCACTTT.

This clonotype was picked up a small number of times. The chain joins TRBV4-2 to TRBJ2-1; maybe TRBD1 (6 bases). Per germline, CDR1 LGHNA and CDR2 YNFKEQ. V lost 2 bases and J 4 bases, leaving 15 bases between the germline ends. The CDR3 is made up of 16 amino acids. The chain's CDR3 is CASSQYSGAIYNEQFF. The CDR3 bases are TGTGCCAGCAGCCAATATTCAGGGGCAATTTACAATGAGCAGTTCTTC.

Many counts were recorded for this clonotype. The V and J genes are TRBV10-3 and TRBJ2-7, with TRBD1 matching 7 bases. CDR1 and CDR2 from the germline V gene are ENHRY and SYGVKD. This CDR3 is built from 15 residues. With 2 bases clipped from V and 7 bases from J, the junction kept 11 bases outside the gene matches. The CDR3, as DNA: TGTGCCATCAGTGAGCCGCGGACAGGCCAGGGGGAGCAGTACGTC. Its translation: CAISEPRTGQGEQYV.

Only a few counts were recorded for this clonotype. CDR3 sequence reads: CASAAGQGFPRNEKLFF. The CDR3 coding sequence is TGCGCCAGCGCAGCGGGACAGGGGTTCCCTCGGAATGAAAAACTGTTTTTT. V is TRBV5-1 and J is TRBJ1-4; 10 nucleotides agree with TRBD1. CDR3 length: 17 amino acids. J lost 5 bases, V lost 7 bases, and 14 bases had no gene match. Germline CDR1 and CDR2: SGHRS and YFSETQ. Using reference TRBV5-1 and TRBJ1-4 for the parts outside the CDR3, the full variable domain is KAGVTQTPRYLIKTRGQQVTLSCSPISGHRSVSWYQQTPGQGLQFLFEYFSETQRNKGNFPGRFSGRQFSNSRSEMNVSTLELGDSALYLCASAAGQGFPRNEKLFFGSGTQLSVL.

This clonotype occurred many times. The chain recombines TRBV29-1 with TRBJ2-5; TRBD1 agrees at 8 bases. Trimming took 7 bases from V and 4 from J; bases not matched to a gene: 11. CDR3 size: 14 residues. In germline, CDR1 is SQVTM, CDR2 ANQGSEA. CDR3 protein: CSATGQVGAETQYF. CDR3 nucleotide sequence: TGCAGCGCTACGGGACAGGTTGGGGCAGAGACCCAGTACTTC.

At least ten counts were recorded for this clonotype. The CDR3 nucleotides are TGTGCCAGCAGCCAGGCCAACAGGGATGAAAAACTGTTTTTT. This translates into CASSQANRDEKLFF. This rearrangement joins TRBV14 to TRBJ1-4; perhaps TRBD1 as D (6 bases). The CDR3 loop spans 14 amino acids. Per the germline V gene, CDR1 is SGHDN and CDR2 is FVKESK. V was shortened by 3 bases and J by 6 bases, with 11 bases between the two germline ends.

This clonotype turned up a few times. The rearrangement links TRBV6-1 to TRBJ2-7; the match to TRBD2 covers 9 bases. The length of the CDR3 is 17 residues. J gave up 2 bases and V 5 bases, and 13 bases lay outside the gene matches. From germline, CDR1 is MNHNS and CDR2 SASEGT. CDR3 DNA sequence: TGTGCCAGCAGTACGGGACTAGCCGCCCCGAGGGCCTACGAGCAGTACTTC. Translated: CASSTGLAAPRAYEQYF.

The V and J genes are TRBV3-1 and TRBJ2-3; D is perhaps TRBD2 (5 bases). Germline loops: CDR1 LGHDT, CDR2 YNNKEL (reference sequence). Trimming cost V 0 bases and J 7 bases, with 14 bases left between them. The CDR3 extends over 15 amino acids. CDR3 in amino acids: CASSQDPDSVNTQYF. In DNA, the CDR3 is TGTGCCAGCAGCCAAGATCCCGATAGCGTGAATACGCAGTATTTT.

This clonotype has just a few counts. This rearrangement joins TRBV4-1 to TRBJ2-7, with D perhaps TRBD1 (6 bases). V lost 3 bases and J 2 bases, leaving 17 bases between the germline ends. The CDR3 has 16 amino acids. Germline loops: CDR1 MGHRA, CDR2 YSYEKL. Here the CDR3 DNA reads TGCGCCAGCAGCCAGGAGGCCACAGGGCCGACCTACGAGCAGTACGTC. Translation gives CASSQEATGPTYEQYV.